This T cell receptor (beta chain) was identified during a study of beta chain features in type 1 diabetes. Study-wide results and limits: Shorter TCRB CDR3s, moderately but significantly so, marked every one of the four CD4+ subsets in Type 1 diabetes patients.

In total, each donor contributed a single heparinised blood draw that averaged roughly 100 mL. Reverse transcription of all isolated RNA meant that expressed TCRB transcripts were sequenced. Data came from immunoSEQ multiplex PCR; TCRdb stores just in-frame clones and leaves some out. The sample includes approximately 240,000 clones, more than 15% of them seen just once. This clone appeared a few times. Its specificity is unknown. Material: naive CD4+ T cells from blood. This sequence originates from a man aged 25 to 45 with type 1 diabetes.

The CDR3 DNA sequence: TGCGCCAGCAGCGGACAGTTCACCGGGGAGCTGTTTTTT. Encoded protein: CASSGQFTGELFF. The gene calls are TRBV5-1 and TRBJ2-2; D perhaps matches TRBD1 (6 bases). In germline, CDR1 is SGHRS, CDR2 YFSETQ. This CDR3 spans 13 amino acids. V was pared by 4 bases and J by 4 bases, with 8 bases between.